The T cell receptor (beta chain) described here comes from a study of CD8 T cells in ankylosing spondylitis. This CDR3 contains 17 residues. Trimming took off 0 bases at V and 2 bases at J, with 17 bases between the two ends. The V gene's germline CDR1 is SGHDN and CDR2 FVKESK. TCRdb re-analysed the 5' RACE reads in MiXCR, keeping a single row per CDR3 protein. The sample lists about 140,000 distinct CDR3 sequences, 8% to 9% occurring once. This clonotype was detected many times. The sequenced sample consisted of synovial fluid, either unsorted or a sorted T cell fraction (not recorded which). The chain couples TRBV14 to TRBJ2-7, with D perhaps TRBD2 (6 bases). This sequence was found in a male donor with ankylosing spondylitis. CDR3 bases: TGTGCCAGCAGCCAAGATCTTCCGGGATCGGGGGCCTACGAGCAGTACTTC. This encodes CASSQDLPGSGAYEQYF.